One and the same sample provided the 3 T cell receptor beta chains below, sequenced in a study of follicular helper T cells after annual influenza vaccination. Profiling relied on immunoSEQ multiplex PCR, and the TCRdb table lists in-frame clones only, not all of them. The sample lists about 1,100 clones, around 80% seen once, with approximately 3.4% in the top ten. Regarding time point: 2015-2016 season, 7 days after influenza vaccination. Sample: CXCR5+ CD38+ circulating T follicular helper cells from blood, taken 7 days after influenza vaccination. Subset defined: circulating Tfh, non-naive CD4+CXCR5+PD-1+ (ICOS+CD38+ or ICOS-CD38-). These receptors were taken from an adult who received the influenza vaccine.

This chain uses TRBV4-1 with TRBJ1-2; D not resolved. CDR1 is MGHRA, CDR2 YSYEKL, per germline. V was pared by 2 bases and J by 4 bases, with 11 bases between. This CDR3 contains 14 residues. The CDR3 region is CASSQPGVSYGYTF. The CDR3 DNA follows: TGCGCCAGCAGCCAACCAGGAGTCTCCTATGGCTACACCTTC.

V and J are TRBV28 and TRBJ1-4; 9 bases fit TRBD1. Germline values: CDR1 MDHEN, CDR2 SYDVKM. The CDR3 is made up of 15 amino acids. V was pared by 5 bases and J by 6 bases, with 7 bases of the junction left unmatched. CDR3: CASSTPGQGHEKLFF. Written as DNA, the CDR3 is TGTGCCAGCAGTACGCCGGGACAGGGACATGAAAAACTGTTTTTT. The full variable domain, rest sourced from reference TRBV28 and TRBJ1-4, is DVKVTQSSRYLVKRTGEKVFLECVQDMDHENMFWYRQDPGLGLRLIYFSYDVKMKEKGDIPEGYSVSREKKERFSLILESASTNQTSMYLCASSTPGQGHEKLFFGSGTQLSVL.

The DNA of the CDR3 is TGTGCCAGCAGGTCCCCGGGACAGGGGCGGATGAACACTGAAGCTTTCTTT. Protein: CASRSPGQGRMNTEAFF. This chain links TRBV27 with TRBJ1-1, with TRBD1 matching 10 bases. Germline lookup yields CDR1 MNHEY and CDR2 SMNVEV (reference sequence). CDR3 length: 17 amino acids. V lost 6 bases, J lost 0 bases, and 10 bases stayed unmatched.